These 21 T cell receptor beta chains came from one sample sequenced in a study of cytomegalovirus exposure and HLA in healthy donors. The PCR used 60 Vbeta and 13 Jbeta primers. Libraries were prepared by immunoSEQ multiplex PCR; TCRdb keeps only in-frame clonotypes and omits some of them. This sample has 150,000 to 200,000 clones, with about 86% found just once. Sequenced material: PBMCs. The receptors were gathered from a woman in her twenties or thirties in good health and CMV-seronegative.

The sample holds a few counts of this clone. The V call is TRBV5-6, the J call TRBJ2-6, with D hard to call. The CDR3 contains 13 residues. The germline CDR1 and CDR2 sequences are SGHDT and YYEEEE. V lost 2 bases and J 4 bases, leaving 4 bases between the germline ends. The CDR3 bases are TGTGCCAGCAGCTTTTCAGGGGCCAACGTCCTGACTTTC. Translated, it gives CASSFSGANVLTF.

This rearrangement joins TRBV7-2 to TRBJ2-7; 8 bases align to TRBD2. The V segment lost 2 bases and the J segment 7 bases; nucleotides outside the gene matches: 7. The CDR3 runs to 14 residues. Germline V gene data show CDR1 as SGHTA and CDR2 as FQGNSA. The CDR3 region has the DNA TGTGCCAGCAGCTTAAGTAGCGGGGTCAAAGAGCAGTACTTC. Translating it yields CASSLSSGVKEQYF.

The rearrangement uses TRBV4-3 and TRBJ2-7; maybe TRBD1 (5 bases). There are 14 residues in the CDR3. Germline assignment: CDR1 LGHNA and CDR2 YSLEER. Trimming cost V 1 base and J 3 bases, with 10 bases left between them. In DNA form, the CDR3 reads TGCGCCAGCAGCCAAGGAGTAGGGGTCTACGAGCAGTACTTC. Protein product: CASSQGVGVYEQYF.

This clone was observed once. This chain uses TRBV5-8 with TRBJ2-3; possibly TRBD2 for D (5 bases). Deletions cut 1 base from V and 14 bases from J, with 20 bases between. This CDR3 spans 14 amino acids. Germline lookup yields CDR1 SGHTS and CDR2 YDEGEE. This chain's CDR3 is CASSLYTGSRFPYF. The DNA of the CDR3 is TGTGCCAGCAGCTTGTATACGGGGTCCCGTTTTCCGTATTTT.

V gene TRBV7-8 combines with J gene TRBJ1-5; 7 nucleotides agree with TRBD1. V dropped 0 bases and J dropped 5; count of bases not matched to a gene: 4. Germline loops: CDR1 SGHVS, CDR2 FQNEAQ. The CDR3 loop spans 15 amino acids. CDR3 protein: CASSLAQGVDQPQHF. In DNA, the CDR3 is TGTGCCAGCAGCTTAGCGCAGGGGGTCGATCAGCCCCAGCATTTT.

This chain joins TRBV28 and TRBJ1-1; no reliable D call. This CDR3 comprises 13 residues. The V gene lost 4 bases and the J gene lost 6 bases, with 12 bases spanning the gap. Per the germline V gene, CDR1 is MDHEN and CDR2 is SYDVKM. The CDR3 reads CASSSYPDSEAFF. CDR3 DNA sequence: TGTGCCAGCAGTTCGTATCCGGACTCTGAAGCTTTCTTT. Combining the CDR3 with reference TRBV28 and TRBJ1-1 gives the whole variable domain DVKVTQSSRYLVKRTGEKVFLECVQDMDHENMFWYRQDPGLGLRLIYFSYDVKMKEKGDIPEGYSVSREKKERFSLILESASTNQTSMYLCASSSYPDSEAFFGQGTRLTVV.

This clone was recorded a few times. The chain is built from TRBV5-6 and TRBJ2-7, with TRBD1 matching over 10 bases. This CDR3 is built from 16 residues. The germline V gene encodes CDR1 SGHDT and CDR2 YYEEEE. Losses at the gene ends were 4 bases for V and 3 bases for J; bases not matched to a gene: 10. CDR3 sequence (DNA): TGTGCCAGCAGCGAACTGGGGGGACAGGGGTTCTACGAGCAGTACTTC. It translates to CASSELGGQGFYEQYF.

This chain connects TRBV7-9 to TRBJ2-5, with D possibly TRBD2 on 6 matching bases. Trimming removed 7 bases from V and 3 bases from J, with 12 bases in between. Germline assignment: CDR1 SEHNR and CDR2 FQNEAQ (reference sequence). This CDR3 is built from 13 residues. The CDR3 sequence is CASKWGGEETQYF. In DNA form, the CDR3 reads TGTGCCAGCAAGTGGGGAGGAGAAGAGACCCAGTACTTC.

The chain combines TRBV29-1 with TRBJ2-3; a possible D gene is TRBD2 (5 bases). CDR1 is SQVTM, CDR2 ANQGSEA, per germline. The CDR3 length is 15 residues. Trimming pared 4 bases from V and 0 bases from J, leaving 14 bases between. CDR3 DNA sequence: TGCAGCGTTGTTGTTGCGGGTTCTAGCACAGATACGCAGTATTTT. It is translated as CSVVVAGSSTDTQYF.

This chain joins TRBV4-3 and TRBJ1-6; 9 positions agree with TRBD1. The length of the CDR3 is 16 residues. V shed 6 bases, J shed 9 bases, and the junction held 12 bases outside the gene matches. Germline CDR1 and CDR2: LGHNA and YSLEER. This CDR3 reads CASSRRTGQGPSPLHF. In DNA form, the CDR3 reads TGCGCCAGCAGTAGAAGGACGGGACAGGGACCTTCACCCCTCCACTTT.

The chain employs TRBV28 and TRBJ2-1; 9 bases are a match to TRBD2. Germline lookup yields CDR1 MDHEN and CDR2 SYDVKM. CDR3 length: 14 residues. The V gene end was trimmed by 6 bases and the J gene end by 7 bases; junction bases not matched to a gene: 7. The CDR3 bases are TGTGCCAGCAGAGATAGCGGGAGTATGAATGAGCAGTTCTTC. Its protein product is CASRDSGSMNEQFF.

Regarding this clone: The sample holds other DNA sequences that translate to the same CDR3. This rearrangement joins TRBV5-1 to TRBJ1-1, with D perhaps TRBD1 (5 bases). CDR3 length: 16 residues. Trimming removed 3 bases from V and 0 bases from J, with 15 bases in between. Germline CDR1 is SGHRS and CDR2 is YFSETQ. The CDR3 DNA sequence: TGCGCCAGCAGCTCGGGGGTAACAGTGATGAACACTGAAGCTTTCTTT. Its translation: CASSSGVTVMNTEAFF. Supplemented by reference TRBV5-1 and TRBJ1-1, the full variable domain reads KAGVTQTPRYLIKTRGQQVTLSCSPISGHRSVSWYQQTPGQGLQFLFEYFSETQRNKGNFPGRFSGRQFSNSRSEMNVSTLELGDSALYLCASSSGVTVMNTEAFFGQGTRLTVV.

This rearrangement joins TRBV7-6 to TRBJ2-7; 13 bases map to TRBD2. V shed 5 bases and J 2 bases; nucleotides not matched to a gene: 9. The CDR3 loop spans 17 amino acids. Germline lookup yields CDR1 SGHVS and CDR2 FNYEAQ. In DNA form, the CDR3 reads TGTGCCAGCAGCAAAGGGGTCGGGACTAGCGGGACCTACGAGCAGTACTTC. The encoded protein is CASSKGVGTSGTYEQYF.

This clone was seen a few times. This rearrangement joins TRBV7-2 to TRBJ1-6; tentative D call: TRBD1 (5 bases). Trimming stripped 5 bases from V and 10 bases from J, with 12 bases between. The germline CDR1 and CDR2 sequences are SGHTA and FQGNSA. This CDR3 has 13 amino acids. The CDR3 nucleotides are TGTGCCAGCAGCCTCAAAGGGGTCTCACCCCTCCACTTT. It translates to CASSLKGVSPLHF.

Only a few counts were recorded for this clone. The chain links TRBV7-8 to TRBJ2-1; D perhaps matches TRBD2 (5 bases). Looked up from germline, CDR1 is SGHVS and CDR2 is FQNEAQ. CDR3 length equals 16 residues. Trimming took off 4 bases at V and 0 bases at J, with 13 bases between the two ends. This CDR3 reads CASSSRAESSYNEQFF. CDR3 DNA sequence: TGTGCCAGCAGCTCCCGAGCGGAAAGCTCCTACAATGAGCAGTTCTTC. The whole variable domain, remainder taken from reference TRBV7-8 and TRBJ2-1, is GAGVSQSPRYKVAKRGQDVALRCDPISGHVSLFWYQQALGQGPEFLTYFQNEAQLDKSGLPSDRFFAERPEGSVSTLKIQRTQQEDSAVYLCASSSRAESSYNEQFFGPGTRLTVL.

This clone has just one count. Since no conserved phenylalanine or tryptophan closes the CDR3, a read error is the likely cause. This sequence joins TRBV18 and TRBJ2-7; 8 bases line up with TRBD2. The CDR3 totals 14 residues. V trimming: 6 bases; J trimming: 7 bases; junction bases outside the gene matches: 11. The germline CDR1 and CDR2 sequences are KGHSH and LQKENI. CDR3 protein: CASSSGLAGKEQYL. The CDR3 nucleotides are TGTGCCAGCTCCTCTGGGCTAGCGGGCAAGGAGCAGTACCTC.

The chain links TRBV5-1 to TRBJ2-5; weak D call: TRBD1 (6 bases). Trimming shortened V by 7 bases and J by 1 base, and 20 bases separated the two germline ends. The CDR3 sequence is 16 residues long. Germline assignment: CDR1 SGHRS and CDR2 YFSETQ. The DNA for the CDR3 is TGCGCCAGCTCCCGTTCGGGACACAATCTCCAAGAGACCCAGTACTTC. Its translation is CASSRSGHNLQETQYF.

The genes are TRBV28 and TRBJ1-2; TRBD1 agrees at 8 bases. V was pared by 6 bases and J by 9 bases, with 6 bases of the junction left unmatched. The length of the CDR3 is 12 residues. The germline V gene has CDR1 MDHEN and CDR2 SYDVKM. In nucleotides, the CDR3 is TGTGCCAGCAGCCTCGGACAGGGTCGCTACACCTTC. This codes for CASSLGQGRYTF.

Concerning this clone: The junction departs from germline at one end; a sequencing error may be responsible. The chain carries TRBV6-6 and TRBJ1-1; no definite D call. Germline V gene lookup returns CDR1 MNHNY and CDR2 SVGAGI (reference sequence). The CDR3 has 14 residues. For the CDR3, the DNA is TGTGCCAGCACTTACAACCGGGAGAGCACTGAAGCTTTCTTT. This codes for CASTYNRESTEAFF.

The V and J genes are TRBV6-1 and TRBJ2-7, with 9 bases that match TRBD2. This CDR3 contains 13 residues. CDR1 is MNHNS, CDR2 SASEGT, per germline. The J segment lost 2 bases and the V segment lost 11 bases, leaving 7 bases of the junction unmatched. CDR3 loop: CAASLAGPYEQYF. CDR3 nucleotide sequence: TGTGCCGCCAGTCTAGCGGGACCCTACGAGCAGTACTTC.

The genes are TRBV4-2 and TRBJ2-5; TRBD1 matches 11 bases. The CDR3 covers 18 residues. The germline CDR1 and CDR2 sequences are LGHNA and YNFKEQ. After removal of 0 bases from V and 5 bases from J, the junction contained 11 bases not matched to a gene. The CDR3 here is CASSQDWGDRGMRETQYF. CDR3 DNA: TGTGCCAGCAGCCAAGATTGGGGGGACAGGGGGATGAGGGAGACCCAGTACTTC.